The 13 T cell receptor beta chains reported below all come from one sample, sequenced in a study of naive and memory T cell subsets. A UMI-containing oligonucleotide was joined by 3' ligation to the TCR cDNA template. Amplification of ligated cDNA took four PCR rounds with SP2 and nested alpha and beta constant primers. Each CDR3 protein is one row after TCRdb ran MiXCR on the 5' RACE reads. The data hold roughly 62,000 distinct CDR3 sequences, with 6% to 8.5% observed a single time. The receptors derive from a female donor in good health.

This clonotype was observed many times. This sequence joins TRBV20-1 and TRBJ2-3; 10 positions match TRBD1. CDR3 size: 18 residues. Per the germline V gene, CDR1 is DFQATT and CDR2 is SNEGSKA (reference sequence). Trimming cost V 3 bases and J 0 bases; bases outside gene matches: 12. CDR3 sequence reads: CSARGDDRGLGSTDTQYF. In nucleotides, the CDR3 is TGCAGTGCTAGGGGTGACGACAGGGGGCTGGGAAGCACAGATACGCAGTATTTT.

This clonotype has more than one count but fewer than ten. The chain has TRBV10-3 and TRBJ2-5; no clear D. CDR1 and CDR2 (germline): ENHRY, SYGVKD. CDR3 length equals 12 residues. V lost 10 bases, J lost 2 bases, and 11 bases lay in between. The CDR3 DNA reads TGTGCCACCCGTGGTCCACAAGAGACCCAGTACTTC. Encoded protein: CATRGPQETQYF.

The rearrangement links TRBV10-3 to TRBJ2-3, with D unclear. Trimming took 4 bases from V and 0 from J, leaving 8 bases between them. Per the germline V gene, CDR1 is ENHRY and CDR2 is SYGVKD. The CDR3 is 14 amino acids. The CDR3 region is CAISGSASTDTQYF. The CDR3 nucleotides are TGTGCCATCAGTGGCTCCGCTAGCACAGATACGCAGTATTTT.

This clonotype has more than one count but fewer than ten. The gene calls are TRBV7-3 and TRBJ2-1, with D possibly TRBD1 on 5 matching bases. Germline V gene lookup returns CDR1 SGHTA and CDR2 FQGTGA. The CDR3 is made up of 14 amino acids. V was cut by 0 bases and J by 4 bases, with 7 bases left in between. The DNA for the CDR3 is TGTGCCAGCAGCTTAACGCAGGGTTACAATGAGCAGTTCTTC. Protein: CASSLTQGYNEQFF.

This clonotype was found a few times. The chain employs TRBV19 and TRBJ2-5; D might be TRBD1 (6 bases). This CDR3 spans 16 amino acids. The germline CDR1 and CDR2 sequences are LNHDA and SQIVND (reference sequence). The V end lost 5 bases, the J end lost 7 bases, and 23 bases lay between the germline ends. The CDR3 sequence is CASSEQGPWTGATQYF. The CDR3 bases are TGTGCCAGTAGTGAACAGGGTCCATGGACCGGGGCGACCCAGTACTTC.

V is TRBV29-1 and J is TRBJ2-1; possibly TRBD1 for D (5 bases). The CDR3 sequence is 11 residues long. Trimming shortened V by 5 bases and J by 8 bases, and 10 bases separated the two germline ends. Germline V lookup: CDR1 SQVTM, CDR2 ANQGSEA. CDR3 nucleotides: TGCAGCGTTCGACAGTACGATGAGCAGTTCTTC. This encodes CSVRQYDEQFF.

This clonotype was recorded at least ten times. The chain links TRBV4-1 to TRBJ2-3; D is uncertain. Deletions cut 0 bases from V and 6 bases from J, with 19 bases between. Germline-derived CDR1 and CDR2 are MGHRA and YSYEKL. The CDR3 loop spans 17 amino acids. This chain's CDR3 is CASSQDGNPGFRDTQYF. The CDR3 nucleotides are TGCGCCAGCAGCCAAGATGGTAATCCAGGCTTTCGGGATACGCAGTATTTT.

This clonotype was picked up a small number of times. V is TRBV18 and J is TRBJ2-1; the match to TRBD2 covers 13 bases. The CDR3 extends over 19 amino acids. Germline values: CDR1 KGHSH, CDR2 LQKENI. V lost 1 base and J lost 2; bases outside the gene matches: 8. CDR3 residues: CASSPRLTSGRQTYNEQFF. CDR3 nucleotides: TGTGCCAGCTCACCACGCCTGACTAGCGGGAGGCAGACCTACAATGAGCAGTTCTTC.

This clonotype was seen repeatedly, ten times or more. The rearrangement links TRBV5-1 to TRBJ2-3; 10 nucleotides agree with TRBD2. Germline CDR1 SGHRS, CDR2 YFSETQ. The CDR3 contains 17 residues. Trimming at V came to 2 bases and at J to 0 bases, leaving 6 bases not matched to a gene. The CDR3 DNA is TGCGCCAGCAGCTTCCCGGCTAGCGGGAGAAGCACAGATACGCAGTATTTT. Its protein is CASSFPASGRSTDTQYF.

The rearrangement links TRBV5-6 to TRBJ1-1, with D hard to call. This CDR3 region has 13 residues. V was shortened by 3 bases and J by 4 bases, with 10 bases between the two germline ends. Germline V gives CDR1 SGHDT, CDR2 YYEEEE. The CDR3 loop is CASSYLRGTEAFF. The CDR3 DNA reads as TGTGCCAGCAGCTATCTTCGGGGCACTGAAGCTTTCTTT.

This clonotype has a handful of counts. V and J are TRBV20-1 and TRBJ1-2, with 7 bases aligning to TRBD1. This CDR3 spans 14 amino acids. V lost 5 bases and J lost 2; bases outside the gene matches: 8. Per the germline V gene, CDR1 is DFQATT and CDR2 is SNEGSKA (reference sequence). CDR3 in amino acids: CSAGQVLGNYGYTF. The CDR3 coding sequence is TGCAGTGCTGGACAGGTCCTGGGGAACTATGGCTACACCTTC.

This clonotype was counted between two and nine times. The chain combines TRBV28 with TRBJ2-7, with D hard to call. Trimming took off 7 bases at V and 0 bases at J, with 31 bases between the two ends. This CDR3 contains 20 residues. Germline V gene sequence: CDR1 MDHEN, CDR2 SYDVKM. The CDR3 DNA is TGTGCCAGCAACTACCACTCTGGGTTTGGCGGTACACTCGTCTCCTACGAGCAGTACTTC. This codes for CASNYHSGFGGTLVSYEQYF. The full variable domain, with the rest looked up from reference TRBV28 and TRBJ2-7, is DVKVTQSSRYLVKRTGEKVFLECVQDMDHENMFWYRQDPGLGLRLIYFSYDVKMKEKGDIPEGYSVSREKKERFSLILESASTNQTSMYLCASNYHSGFGGTLVSYEQYFGPGTRLTVT.

The table lists this clonotype with a few counts. V is TRBV7-8 and J is TRBJ1-4; weak D call: TRBD1 (5 bases). V lost 5 bases to trimming and J lost 5 bases, with 15 bases between them. The germline CDR1 and CDR2 sequences are SGHVS and FQNEAQ. The CDR3 spans 15 residues. The CDR3 DNA follows: TGTGCCAGCAGCCTGGGGACGGCTGGCAATGAAAAACTGTTTTTT. Translating it yields CASSLGTAGNEKLFF.